Described below is a single T cell receptor (beta chain) sequence and its context. Its matching antigen is unknown. The data derive from a study of OX40 agonist ivuxolimab in advanced cancers. Study overall: At around 81% male, the cohort had a mean age of approximately 64 years, ranging from roughly 20 to 80.

It was autoimmune disease history or systemic immunosuppression that excluded patients. Samples were taken at baseline and on day 1 of cycles 4 and 7. CDR3 length: 14 amino acids. The junction had 3 bases not matched to a gene; V was cut back by 5 bases and J by 1 base. Germline V lookup: CDR1 SNHLY, CDR2 FYNNEI. The protocol was immunoSEQ multiplex PCR, while the TCRdb copy is restricted to in-frame clones and leaves out a portion. The sample lists approximately 70,000 clones; roughly 88% were seen once. Overall study results and limits: Not determined was the antigen specificity of the expanded peripheral T cells.

The origin of this receptor is an adult with an advanced solid tumor such as melanoma, head and neck, liver or kidney cancer. The input for sequencing was CD4+ or CD8+ T cells sorted from blood, taken in a trial of the OX40 agonist ivuxolimab. This chain uses TRBV2 with TRBJ1-1; 8 bases fit TRBD1. CDR3 loop: CASSPGTGNTEAFF. The CDR3, as DNA: TGTGCCAGCAGTCCCGGGACAGGGAACACTGAAGCTTTCTTT.